Sequencing of this T cell receptor (beta chain) was carried out in a study of blood T cell repertoires in COVID-19 (dated by TCRdb to about 2020). About the study as a whole: Samples covering the acute and convalescent phases of COVID-19 were provided by collaborators in the United States, Italy and Spain. Where available, HLA class I and class II types were obtained from metadata supplied by the sample provider rather than from assay-based typing. Samples were obtained from the ongoing ImmuneRACE study (first 160 participants) and from over 1,000 subjects provided by 6 global collaborators. The repertoires were released in a freely available public database meant as a resource for research on the immune response to SARS-CoV-2. The prospective study material was composed of cDNA or gDNA derived from T cells, B-cell-depleted T cells, or PBMCs. Nearly every sample came with metadata listing a de-identified subject ID, COVID-19 status, age in years and sex. Deeply sampled blood TCRbeta repertoires from subjects exposed to, actively infected with, or recovered from COVID-19 were included in the dataset.

TCRbeta CDR3 regions were amplified from genomic DNA by means of the immunoSEQ Assay, a bias-controlled multiplex PCR. The study's own analysis went as follows. The number of nucleated cells in each sample was estimated from the amplification of reference gene primers within the assay. To quantify the absolute abundance of each unique TCRbeta CDR3 rearrangement, sequence reads were collapsed and filtered. Productive Simpson clonality was computed per sample as the square root of Simpson's diversity index over productive rearrangements. TCRdb took this table from immuneACCESS and kept in-frame rearrangements with V and J called. Such tables lack part of the clones; where checked against another copy, unresolved V genes explain under half of the gap, and the rest is unexplained. The V and J calls and the clone size are those of that table, but D and trimming were determined from the DNA. The sample table shows more than 95,000 clones, and roughly 80% are seen once. The ten largest make up approximately 26% of the sample.

Each collaborating institution followed its own protocols to collect whole blood in K2EDTA tubes. For TCRbeta analysis, collaborators shipped samples as frozen whole blood, isolated PBMCs, or DNA extracted from either of those sample types. Beyond this particular receptor, the publication reports: The amount of clinical and demographic metadata varied by source and participant and was provided uncurated.

A remark on this clone: Its target antigen remains unknown. Base qualities were left out, and no much larger clone turns up one base away.

The germline V gene encodes CDR1 SGHTS and CDR2 YDEGEE. The CDR3 runs 14 amino acids, cysteine and valine included. Only the CDR3 region is kept as DNA, spanning 42 bases read in frame from base 1. Relative to germline, V is 1 base shorter and J is 7 bases shorter, with 15 bases between their ends. Sequencing was done on a sample of peripheral blood. This TCR was recovered from a man aged 55-75 years with acute or convalescent COVID-19. The V and J segments used are TRBV5-8 and TRBJ2-7; TRBD2 might be the D gene, on 5 matching bases. The CDR3 protein is CASSLFSGFGEQYV. The DNA is as follows: TGTGCCAGCAGCTTGTTTTCGGGGTTCGGGGAGCAGTACGTC.